This T cell receptor (beta chain) was retrieved from a study of blood T cell repertoires in COVID-19 (dated by TCRdb to about 2020). Turning to the overall study: Collaborator samples came from the United States, Italy and Spain and covered acute and convalescent phases of COVID-19. The prospective study material was composed of cDNA or gDNA derived from T cells, B-cell-depleted T cells, or PBMCs. Subjects who had been exposed to COVID-19, were actively infected with it, or had recovered from it provided the deeply sampled blood TCRbeta repertoires that made up the dataset. A freely available public database, intended as a resource for researchers studying the immune response to SARS-CoV-2, is where the repertoires were released. Samples came from the ongoing ImmuneRACE study (first 160 participants) plus 1,254 subjects from 6 global collaborators. The sample metadata nearly always contained a de-identified subject ID, COVID-19 status, age in years and sex. Where available, HLA class I and class II types were obtained from metadata supplied by the sample provider rather than from assay-based typing.

Regarding this clone: Its antigen has not been determined. Base qualities are not recorded, but no much larger clone differs from it by a single base.

The investigation overall reported the following: How much clinical and demographic metadata was included differed by source and by participant, and the metadata was provided uncurated.

Participants in the prospective study were aged 18 to 89 years, lived in approximately 26 United States geographic areas, and enrolled through a virtual design. In the prospective study, participants were assigned to cohorts based on the clinical history participants reported in a screening survey and a study questionnaire. Recovered participants in ImmuneRACE Cohort 3 were defined as having two consecutive negative NP/OP PCR tests, clearance from a healthcare professional, or resolution of symptoms. In the prospective study, mobile phlebotomists collected whole blood, serum and a nasopharyngeal or oropharyngeal swab from each participant. Participants in the prospective study had the option to provide additional blood draws and questionnaires over an approximately 2-month period. Blood samples from the prospective study were shipped frozen or at room temperature prior to DNA extraction. The immunoSEQ Assay, a bias-controlled multiplex PCR, was used to amplify TCRbeta CDR3 regions from genomic DNA. The paper's data handling went like this. The number of nucleated cells in each sample was estimated from the amplification of reference gene primers within the assay. Sequence reads were collapsed and filtered to measure the absolute abundance of every unique TCRbeta CDR3 rearrangement. For each sample, productive Simpson clonality was calculated as the square root of Simpson's diversity index across productive rearrangements. The clones in this table, taken by TCRdb from immuneACCESS, are in-frame only. Not every clone is retained; where verified, under half of the shortfall comes from an unresolved V gene, and the cause of the rest is unknown. The V and J calls and the clone size are those of that table, but D and trimming were determined from the DNA. The sample includes hundreds of thousands of clones, with roughly 82% observed a single time. 2% to 2.5% of the sample is taken by the ten largest.

Sequencing was carried out using PBMCs or T cells enriched from blood (not recorded which). This clonotype originated in a woman aged 45-60 years who had recovered from COVID-19.

The CDR3 reads as follows: CASSLEVGLTVYGYTF. The DNA sequence is TGTGCCAGCAGCTTAGAGGTTGGTTTGACAGTCTATGGCTACACCTTC. Rearrangement joined TRBV7-6 to TRBJ1-2; a tentative D match to TRBD1 spans 5 bases. From its cysteine to its phenylalanine, the CDR3 spans 16 amino acids. The retained sequence is limited to the CDR3, 48 bases, with the frame set at the first base. Between the V and J ends, shortened by 1 base and 4 bases respectively, the junction contains 16 bases. The germline V gene yields SGHVS for CDR1 and FNYEAQ for CDR2. Joined to the reference TRBV7-6 and TRBJ1-2 proteins, this CDR3 gives the full variable domain: GAGVSQSPRYKVTKRGQDVALRCDPISGHVSLYWYRQALGQGPEFLTYFNYEAQQDKSGLPNDRFSAERPEGSISTLTIQRTEQRDSAMYRCASSLEVGLTVYGYTFGSGTRLTVV.